The clone carrying this TCR beta chain was detected only once. Its antigen is not identified. These data are taken from a study of T cells in localized non-small cell lung cancer. Notes on the study in general: Adjacent uninvolved lung had the highest clonality, suggesting focused antigen responses. A median of 57 of the top 100 tumor clones appeared in adjacent lung, which was paired and uninvolved. In the blood, greater T cell density corresponded to longer overall survival.

Repertoires were generated with immunoSEQ multiplex PCR, while TCRdb's copy carries only in-frame clones and drops some. Among about 40,000 clones listed, around 90% were seen once. This CDR3 comprises 15 residues. V shed 1 base and J 4 bases; nucleotides not matched to a gene: 6. CDR1 and CDR2 from the germline V gene are SGHTA and FQGNSA. The sample consisted of PBMCs, taken before any cancer treatment. The origin of this receptor is a woman aged 35-75 years with stage II lung adenocarcinoma. V and J are TRBV7-2 and TRBJ2-5; 7 nucleotides match TRBD2. CDR3 amino acids: CASSLGGGSRETQYF. In DNA form, the CDR3 reads TGTGCCAGCAGCTTAGGCGGCGGGAGTCGAGAGACCCAGTACTTC.